This TCR beta chain was identified during a study of T cells in Graves' hyperthyroidism and ophthalmopathy. Overall study results and limits: The blood repertoire included most of the expanded thyroid clonotypes above 0.001.

Trimming removed 6 bases from V and 1 base from J; junction bases left unmatched: 6. Germline V gene sequence: CDR1 SGHAT, CDR2 FQNNGV. This CDR3 spans 16 amino acids. The sample holds many counts of this clonotype. Its target is unknown. Amplified TCR beta CDR3 regions derived from RNA transcripts. HTBI primers were used for first-round RT-PCR of the TCR CDR3. TCRdb reanalysed the multiplex PCR reads using MiXCR and keeps one entry per CDR3 protein. The repertoire holds about 590,000 distinct CDR3 sequences, 14% seen once, with 6.5% to 9% in the top ten. Exclusions: uncontrolled infection, other autoimmune disease, pregnancy, lactation.

The specimen was blood. This sequence originates from a woman aged 18-29 years with Graves' ophthalmopathy. The rearrangement uses TRBV11-2 and TRBJ1-1; 12 positions match TRBD1. In nucleotides, the CDR3 is TGTGCCAGCAGGTACCCGGGACAGGGGGCGAACACTGAAGCTTTCTTT. Protein: CASRYPGQGANTEAFF.